This T cell receptor (beta chain) appears in the sequencing data of a study of tumor-infiltrating lymphocytes in primary liver carcinoma. Study-wide background: Samples returned roughly 3.65 to 7.13 million productive TCRbeta reads each. Read depth did not differ significantly between tissue types. General observations from the study: Relative to tumor region pairs, the tumor-adjacent and tumor-blood pairs showed overlap that was lower.

This CDR3 is 12 amino acids long. The V gene's germline CDR1 is SEHNR and CDR2 FQNEAQ (reference sequence). V lost 7 bases and J lost 10, with 16 bases in between. The researchers obtained blood RNA from unsorted whole blood and also extracted germline DNA. This clonotype was seen once. The antigen is not known. TCR beta cDNA was made from 400 to 500 ng total RNA with a constant-region primer. For TCR beta, libraries were produced by three nested multiplex PCR rounds using slightly modified ARM-PCR. The first two PCR rounds used TRBV1-TRBV30 forward primers with a C-beta reverse primer, roughly 10 cycles each. Each CDR3 protein is one row after TCRdb ran MiXCR on the multiplex PCR reads. The repertoire holds 330,000 or so distinct CDR3 sequences, around three fifths seen once, with 5% to 6.5% in the top ten.

The chain joins TRBV7-9 to TRBJ1-1; D gene uncertain. The sequence came from a man aged 35-49 years with primary liver carcinoma and hepatitis B virus infection. Source material: peripheral blood. The CDR3 region is CASIYGVSGAFF. The CDR3 region has the DNA TGTGCCAGCATCTACGGGGTTAGTGGAGCTTTCTTT.